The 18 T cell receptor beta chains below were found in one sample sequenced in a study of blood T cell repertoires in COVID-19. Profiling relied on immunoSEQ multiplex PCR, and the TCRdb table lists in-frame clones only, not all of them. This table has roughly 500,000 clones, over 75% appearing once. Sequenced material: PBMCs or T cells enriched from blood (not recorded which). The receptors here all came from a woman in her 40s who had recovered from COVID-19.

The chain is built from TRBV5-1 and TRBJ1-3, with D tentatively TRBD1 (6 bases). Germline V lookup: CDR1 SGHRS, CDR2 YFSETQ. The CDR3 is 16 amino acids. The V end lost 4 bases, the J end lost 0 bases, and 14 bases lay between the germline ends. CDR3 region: CASSLGHQSSGNTIYF. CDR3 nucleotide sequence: TGCGCCAGCAGCCTGGGACACCAAAGCTCTGGAAACACCATATATTTT.

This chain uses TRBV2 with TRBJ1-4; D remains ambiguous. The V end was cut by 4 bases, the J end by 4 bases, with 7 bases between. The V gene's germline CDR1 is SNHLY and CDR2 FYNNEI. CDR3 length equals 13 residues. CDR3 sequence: CASSVELNEKLFF. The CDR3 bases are TGTGCCAGCAGTGTAGAGCTTAATGAAAAACTGTTTTTT. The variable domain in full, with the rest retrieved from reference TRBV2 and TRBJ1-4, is EPEVTQTPSHQVTQMGQEVILRCVPISNHLYFYWYRQILGQKVEFLVSFYNNEISEKSEIFDDQFSVERPDGSNFTLKIRSTKLEDSAMYFCASSVELNEKLFFGSGTQLSVL.

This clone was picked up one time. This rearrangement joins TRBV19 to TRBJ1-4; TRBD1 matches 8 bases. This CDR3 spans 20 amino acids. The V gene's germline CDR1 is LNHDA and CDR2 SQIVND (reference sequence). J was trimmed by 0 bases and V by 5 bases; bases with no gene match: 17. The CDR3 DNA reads TGTGCCAGTAGTCCAAGCCCCGGACAGGGACTCACTGCAACTAATGAAAAACTGTTTTTT. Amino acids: CASSPSPGQGLTATNEKLFF.

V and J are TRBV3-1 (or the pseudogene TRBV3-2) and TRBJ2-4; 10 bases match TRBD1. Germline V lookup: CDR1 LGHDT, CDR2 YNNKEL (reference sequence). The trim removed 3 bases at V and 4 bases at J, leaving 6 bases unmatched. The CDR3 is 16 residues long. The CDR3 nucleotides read TGTGCCAGCAGCCAGGACCCGGGACAGGGGAAAAACATTCAGTACTTC. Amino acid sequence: CASSQDPGQGKNIQYF.

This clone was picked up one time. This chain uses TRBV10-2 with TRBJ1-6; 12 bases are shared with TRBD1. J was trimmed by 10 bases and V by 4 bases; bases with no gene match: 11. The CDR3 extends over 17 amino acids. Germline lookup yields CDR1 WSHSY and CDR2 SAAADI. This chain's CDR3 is CASSVPFRDRGPSPLHF. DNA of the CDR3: TGCGCCAGCAGTGTGCCTTTCCGGGACAGGGGGCCCTCACCCCTCCACTTT.

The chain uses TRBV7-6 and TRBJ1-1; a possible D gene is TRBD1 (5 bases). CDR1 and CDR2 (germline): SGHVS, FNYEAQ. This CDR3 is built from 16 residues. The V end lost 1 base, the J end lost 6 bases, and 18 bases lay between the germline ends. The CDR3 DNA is TGTGCCAGCAGCTTAGTCGGGGGACTGGCGCCGGCTGAAGCTTTCTTT. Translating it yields CASSLVGGLAPAEAFF.

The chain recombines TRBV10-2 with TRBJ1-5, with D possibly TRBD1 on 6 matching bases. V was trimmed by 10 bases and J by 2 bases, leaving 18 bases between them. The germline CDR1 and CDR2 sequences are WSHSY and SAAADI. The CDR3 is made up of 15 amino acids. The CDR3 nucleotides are TGCGCCACCTTTTCAGGGGTGGGAGGCAATCAGCCCCAGCATTTT. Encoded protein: CATFSGVGGNQPQHF.

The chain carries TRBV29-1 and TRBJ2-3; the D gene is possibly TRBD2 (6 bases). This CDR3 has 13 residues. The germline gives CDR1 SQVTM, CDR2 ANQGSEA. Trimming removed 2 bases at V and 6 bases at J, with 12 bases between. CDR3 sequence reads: CSVEREAGDTQYF. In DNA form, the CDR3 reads TGCAGCGTTGAAAGGGAGGCGGGGGATACGCAGTATTTT.

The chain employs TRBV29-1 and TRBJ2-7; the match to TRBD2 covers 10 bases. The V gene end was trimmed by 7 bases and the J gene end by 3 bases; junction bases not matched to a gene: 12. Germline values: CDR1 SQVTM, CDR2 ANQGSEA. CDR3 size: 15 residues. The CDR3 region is CSAQSGLADNYEQYF. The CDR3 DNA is TGCAGCGCCCAGTCAGGACTAGCGGATAACTACGAGCAGTACTTC.

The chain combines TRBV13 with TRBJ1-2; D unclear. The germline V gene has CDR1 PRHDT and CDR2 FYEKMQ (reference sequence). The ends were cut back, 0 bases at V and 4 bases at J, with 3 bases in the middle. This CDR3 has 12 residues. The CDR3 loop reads CASSLGAYGYTF. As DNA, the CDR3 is TGTGCCAGCAGCTTAGGAGCCTATGGCTACACCTTC. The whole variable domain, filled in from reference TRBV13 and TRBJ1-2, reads AAGVIQSPRHLIKEKRETATLKCYPIPRHDTVYWYQQGPGQDPQFLISFYEKMQSDKGSIPDRFSAQQFSDYHSELNMSSLELGDSALYFCASSLGAYGYTFGSGTRLTVV.

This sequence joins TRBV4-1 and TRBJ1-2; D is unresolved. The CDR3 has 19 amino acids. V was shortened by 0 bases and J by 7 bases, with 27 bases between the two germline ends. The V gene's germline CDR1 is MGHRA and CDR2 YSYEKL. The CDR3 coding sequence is TGCGCCAGCAGCCAAGATGGGATGAGGAGGGTCGGAGGGCGGGGTGGCTACACCTTC. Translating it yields CASSQDGMRRVGGRGGYTF.

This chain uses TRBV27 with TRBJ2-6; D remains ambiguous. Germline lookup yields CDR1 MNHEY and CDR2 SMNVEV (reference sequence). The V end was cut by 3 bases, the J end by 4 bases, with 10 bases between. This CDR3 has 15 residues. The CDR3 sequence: CASSFLVSGANVLTF. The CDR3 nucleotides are TGTGCCAGCAGTTTTTTAGTGTCAGGGGCCAACGTCCTGACTTTC.

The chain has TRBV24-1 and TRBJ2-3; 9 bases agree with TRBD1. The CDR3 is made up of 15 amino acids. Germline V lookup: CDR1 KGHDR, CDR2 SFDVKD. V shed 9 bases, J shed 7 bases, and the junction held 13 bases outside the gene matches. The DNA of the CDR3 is TGTGCCACCCGACCCGGGACAGGGCCCACCCATACGCAGTATTTT. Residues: CATRPGTGPTHTQYF.

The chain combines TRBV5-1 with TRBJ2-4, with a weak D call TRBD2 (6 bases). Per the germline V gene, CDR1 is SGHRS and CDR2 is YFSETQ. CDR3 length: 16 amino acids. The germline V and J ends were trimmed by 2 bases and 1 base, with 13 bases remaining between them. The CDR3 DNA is TGCGCCAGCAGCTTCGGGGGTATGGGGGCCAAAAACATTCAGTACTTC. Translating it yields CASSFGGMGAKNIQYF.

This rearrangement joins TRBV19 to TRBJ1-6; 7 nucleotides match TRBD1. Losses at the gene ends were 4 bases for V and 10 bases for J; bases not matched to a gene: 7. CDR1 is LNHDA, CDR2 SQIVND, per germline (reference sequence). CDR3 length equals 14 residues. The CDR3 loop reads CASSRGRGRSPLHF. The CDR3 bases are TGTGCCAGTAGTAGGGGCAGGGGGAGATCACCCCTCCACTTT.

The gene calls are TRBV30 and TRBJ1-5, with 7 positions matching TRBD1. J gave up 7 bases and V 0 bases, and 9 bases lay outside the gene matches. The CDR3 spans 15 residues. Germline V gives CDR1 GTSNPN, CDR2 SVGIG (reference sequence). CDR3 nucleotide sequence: TGTGCCTGGAGTGTAAAGCGGACAGGAGGCCAGCCCCAGCATTTT. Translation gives CAWSVKRTGGQPQHF.

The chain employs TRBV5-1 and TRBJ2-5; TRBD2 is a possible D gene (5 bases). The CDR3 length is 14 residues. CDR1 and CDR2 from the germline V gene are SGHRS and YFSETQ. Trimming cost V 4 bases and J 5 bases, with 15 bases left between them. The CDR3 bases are TGCGCCAGCAGCCTGGACGGGGAATCGGAGACCCAGTACTTC. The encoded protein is CASSLDGESETQYF.

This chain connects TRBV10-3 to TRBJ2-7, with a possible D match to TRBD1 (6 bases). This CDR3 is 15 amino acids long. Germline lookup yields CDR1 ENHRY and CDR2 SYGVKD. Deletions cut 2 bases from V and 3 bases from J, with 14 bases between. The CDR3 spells CAISESQDSVYEQYF. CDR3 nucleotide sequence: TGTGCCATCAGTGAGAGTCAGGACAGTGTCTACGAGCAGTACTTC.